The 26 T cell receptor beta chains reported below all come from one sample, sequenced in a study of T cell repertoires in cytomegalovirus infection. TCRdb re-called the reads with MiXCR, one entry per CDR3 protein. The sample records approximately 120,000 distinct CDR3 sequences, 25% to 30% being singletons. For these TCRs, the target antigens are not known. The sample was CD8+ T cells from cultured PBMCs, taken from culture after CMV antigen stimulation. The receptors here all came from a human donor in good health (CMV status not recorded). Some clones in this sample may be carry-over from other donors' samples.

This clonotype was seen many times. V is TRBV12-3 or TRBV12-4 and J is TRBJ1-1, with unresolved D. V was clipped by 5 bases and J by 0 bases, with 10 bases between them. The CDR3 loop spans 14 amino acids. The CDR3 DNA follows: TGTGCCAGCAGTCCTACGACACTGAACACTGAAGCTTTCTTT. It is translated as CASSPTTLNTEAFF.

This chain links TRBV7-2 with TRBJ2-7; 9 nucleotides align to TRBD1. The V gene end was trimmed by 2 bases and the J gene end by 3 bases; junction bases not matched to a gene: 8. Germline assignment: CDR1 SGHTA and CDR2 FQGNSA. There are 16 residues in the CDR3. The DNA for the CDR3 is TGTGCCAGCAGCTTAACAGGACAGGGGCTTTACTACGAGCAGTACTTC. The encoded protein is CASSLTGQGLYYEQYF.

The chain combines TRBV6-5 with TRBJ2-3; D uncertain. With 2 bases removed from V and 0 bases from J, the gap between germline ends came to 9 bases. Germline V gene lookup returns CDR1 MNHEY and CDR2 SVGAGI. The CDR3 runs to 15 residues. The CDR3 loop is CASSYLITSTDTQYF. The CDR3 nucleotides read TGTGCCAGCAGTTACCTGATAACAAGCACAGATACGCAGTATTTT.

V and J are TRBV4-2 and TRBJ2-2; no clear D gene. The V gene lost 1 base and the J gene lost 11 bases, with 8 bases spanning the gap. Germline-derived CDR1 and CDR2 are LGHNA and YNFKEQ. This CDR3 spans 12 amino acids. As DNA, the CDR3 is TGTGCCAGCAGCCAAGGGTTAGGAGAGCTGTTTTTT. Encoded protein: CASSQGLGELFF.

This clonotype was seen repeatedly, ten times or more. The V and J genes are TRBV12-3 or TRBV12-4 and TRBJ2-1, with TRBD1 identical over 8 bases. There are 17 residues in the CDR3. Germline trimming cut 5 bases from V and 1 base from J; bases unmatched to any gene: 10. Here the CDR3 reads CASSTPQDRVSYNEQFF. CDR3 nucleotides: TGTGCCAGCAGTACCCCGCAGGACAGGGTGTCCTACAATGAGCAGTTCTTC.

The chain's CDR3 is CASSGRGRGGELFF. The CDR3 DNA is TGCGCCAGCAGCGGTCGCGGGCGCGGCGGGGAGCTGTTTTTT. The rearrangement joins TRBV4-1 to TRBJ2-2, with D possibly being TRBD2 (5 bases). Germline V CDR1 and CDR2: MGHRA, YSYEKL. The CDR3 loop spans 14 amino acids. V lost 5 bases, J lost 7 bases, and 14 bases lay in between.

V and J are TRBV20-1 and TRBJ1-1; 8 bases are shared with TRBD1. V was pared by 0 bases and J by 3 bases, with 3 bases of the junction left unmatched. The CDR3 contains 14 residues. Germline CDR1 reads DFQATT; CDR2 reads SNEGSKA (reference sequence). The CDR3: CSARDSGGYTEAFF. CDR3 DNA: TGCAGTGCTAGAGACTCAGGGGGCTACACTGAAGCTTTCTTT.

In this sample, this clonotype turned up a few times. The J gene is TRBJ1-5, the V gene TRBV12-3 or TRBV12-4, with D tentatively TRBD1 (5 bases). The V end lost 2 bases, the J end lost 3 bases, and 8 bases lay between the germline ends. The CDR3 consists of 14 residues. CDR3 region: CASSLWGVNQPQHF. CDR3 sequence (DNA): TGTGCCAGCAGTTTATGGGGCGTCAATCAGCCCCAGCATTTT.

As to this clonotype: Germline and junction disagree at one end, which may indicate a read error. The chain joins TRBV12-3 or TRBV12-4 to TRBJ2-5, with 9 bases fitting TRBD2. This CDR3 region has 15 residues. In DNA form, the CDR3 reads TGTTCCAGCAGTTTAGGAGCGGGGGGCCTAGAGACCCAGTACTTC. Its translation is CSSSLGAGGLETQYF.

This clonotype came up many times. The rearrangement uses TRBV7-8 and TRBJ2-3; D gene uncertain. This CDR3 has 17 amino acids. Germline V gene sequence: CDR1 SGHVS, CDR2 FQNEAQ. Trimming took 2 bases from V and 3 from J, leaving 18 bases between them. The CDR3 sequence: CASSLFWAGGGTDTQYF. In DNA, the CDR3 is TGTGCCAGCAGCTTATTTTGGGCAGGTGGTGGTACAGATACGCAGTATTTT.

This clonotype was picked up many times. This rearrangement joins TRBV24-1 to TRBJ2-7; D possibly uses TRBD1 or TRBD2 (5 bases each). Deletions cut 9 bases from V and 0 bases from J, with 11 bases between. CDR1 and CDR2 from the germline V gene are KGHDR and SFDVKD. CDR3 length: 13 amino acids. CDR3 coding DNA: TGTGCCACCGAGGGACCAAACTCCTACGAGCAGTACTTC. Translation: CATEGPNSYEQYF.

This clonotype was observed many times. The chain couples TRBV6-1 to TRBJ2-2; a possible D gene is TRBD1 (5 bases). This CDR3 is 18 amino acids long. V gave up 7 bases and J gave up 4 bases, with 25 bases separating them. From germline, CDR1 is MNHNS and CDR2 SASEGT. CDR3 nucleotide sequence: TGTGCCAGCACCATCCAGGGTCAGGGCTGGGCCCCCACCGGGGAGCTGTTTTTT. This codes for CASTIQGQGWAPTGELFF.

This clonotype was counted only a few times. The J gene is TRBJ1-1, the V gene TRBV9; no definite D call. With 0 bases removed from V and 1 base from J, the gap between germline ends came to 4 bases. This CDR3 contains 13 residues. Germline V lookup: CDR1 SGDLS, CDR2 YYNGEE. In DNA, the CDR3 is TGTGCCAGCAGCGTAGACGGGAACACTGAAGCTTTCTTT. Amino acid sequence: CASSVDGNTEAFF. The full variable domain, rest sourced from reference TRBV9 and TRBJ1-1, is DSGVTQTPKHLITATGQRVTLRCSPRSGDLSVYWYQQSLDQGLQFLIQYYNGEERAKGNILERFSAQQFPDLHSELNLSSLELGDSALYFCASSVDGNTEAFFGQGTRLTVV.

CDR3 region: CASSPWGTGDTEAFF. DNA for the CDR3: TGTGCCAGCAGCCCCTGGGGGACAGGGGACACTGAAGCTTTCTTT. The V gene is TRBV9, the J gene TRBJ1-1, with 10 bases identical to TRBD1. V gave up 4 bases and J gave up 3 bases; unmatched junction bases: 6. Looked up from germline, CDR1 is SGDLS and CDR2 is YYNGEE. There are 15 residues in the CDR3.

This clonotype has a handful of counts. This rearrangement joins TRBV4-1 to TRBJ2-1, with 7 bases fitting TRBD2. The CDR3 loop spans 14 amino acids. Germline CDR1 MGHRA, CDR2 YSYEKL. Trimming removed 4 bases from V and 8 bases from J; junction bases left unmatched: 8. CDR3 DNA: TGCGCCAGCAGCCGCGGACTAGGGGTGGATGAGCAGTTCTTC. This codes for CASSRGLGVDEQFF.

The chain is built from TRBV19 and TRBJ1-3, with TRBD1 as a possible D gene (5 bases). Trimming cost V 7 bases and J 0 bases, with 13 bases left between them. The CDR3 consists of 15 residues. Germline lookup yields CDR1 LNHDA and CDR2 SQIVND (reference sequence). The CDR3 region is CASTPTAFSGNTIYF. The CDR3 nucleotides are TGTGCCAGTACCCCGACAGCCTTCTCTGGAAACACCATATATTTT.

This clonotype was seen only a few times. The rearrangement links TRBV5-6 to TRBJ2-1, with a possible D match to TRBD1 (5 bases). The CDR3 sequence is 15 residues long. V shed 0 bases and J shed 4 bases, with 11 bases lying between them. CDR1 and CDR2 (germline): SGHDT, YYEEEE. DNA of the CDR3: TGTGCCAGCAGCTTGGCCTGGGGCGGTTACAATGAGCAGTTCTTC. This gives the protein CASSLAWGGYNEQFF.

V is TRBV28 and J is TRBJ1-4; TRBD1 aligns across 8 bases. The J segment lost 7 bases and the V segment lost 4 bases, leaving 17 bases of the junction unmatched. The CDR3 has 18 residues. The germline V gene encodes CDR1 MDHEN and CDR2 SYDVKM. Here the CDR3 DNA reads TGTGCCAGCAGTTCCCCTGTCTTAGGCAGGGGGCATCGTGAAAAACTGTTTTTT. Translation gives CASSSPVLGRGHREKLFF.

Remarks on this clonotype: A junction boundary mismatches the germline segment, possibly from a read error. This chain joins TRBV4-1 and TRBJ1-1; D gene uncertain. The CDR3 spans 16 residues. The V gene's germline CDR1 is MGHRA and CDR2 YSYEKL. In DNA form, the CDR3 reads TGTGCCAGCAGCCTAAATCTTTGGGTTAGCTTCACTGAAGCTTTCTTT. The encoded protein is CASSLNLWVSFTEAFF.

This clonotype appeared a few times. The genes are TRBV20-1 and TRBJ1-2; no reliable D call. Germline-derived CDR1 and CDR2 are DFQATT and SNEGSKA (reference sequence). The CDR3 has 15 amino acids. V was pared by 3 bases and J by 8 bases, with 22 bases between. Here the CDR3 DNA reads TGCAGTGCTAGTAAGGGAACTACCTCGGTGCCCGGCTACACCTTC. Its translation: CSASKGTTSVPGYTF.

This clonotype has only a few counts. V usage is TRBV3-1 and J usage is TRBJ2-3, with a possible D match to TRBD2 (6 bases). The CDR3 has 16 residues. CDR1 LGHDT and CDR2 YNNKEL come from the germline V gene (reference sequence). Between the trimmed V and J ends, which lost 0 bases and 0 bases, there was a span of 10 bases. The CDR3 DNA sequence: TGTGCCAGCAGCCAAGATGGCGGGGCTAGCACAGATACGCAGTATTTT. It translates to CASSQDGGASTDTQYF.

The table lists this clonotype with many counts. The chain is built from TRBV7-6 and TRBJ2-3; no reliable D call. The CDR3 sequence is 12 residues long. Germline CDR1 and CDR2: SGHVS and FNYEAQ. The ends were cut back, 5 bases at V and 6 bases at J, with 9 bases in the middle. Here the CDR3 DNA reads TGTGCCAGCAGCCCCGTAGGGGATACGCAGTATTTT. This sequence encodes CASSPVGDTQYF.

This clonotype appeared a few times. The gene calls are TRBV6-2 or TRBV6-3 and TRBJ2-3; 7 positions agree with TRBD2. With V trimmed by 2 bases and J by 1 base, 6 bases remained unmatched. There are 16 residues in the CDR3. From germline, CDR1 is MNHEY and CDR2 SVGEGT. The CDR3 nucleotides read TGTGCCAGCAGTTACGGGGGGGACGGAGGCACAGATACGCAGTATTTT. As protein: CASSYGGDGGTDTQYF.

This clonotype was detected ten times or more. The rearrangement links TRBV7-7 to TRBJ1-2; D is ambiguous. V lost 3 bases and J lost 8, with 16 bases in between. CDR1 and CDR2 (germline): SSHAT, FNYEAQ (reference sequence). This CDR3 is 14 amino acids long. DNA of the CDR3: TGTGCCAGCAGCTTCGAACAGCCAGGAATGGGCTACACCTTC. Amino acid sequence: CASSFEQPGMGYTF.

This clonotype was found a few times. The V call is TRBV28, the J call TRBJ2-3; D is undetermined. The ends were cut back, 5 bases at V and 0 bases at J, with 9 bases in the middle. The CDR3 runs 14 residues. Germline lookup yields CDR1 MDHEN and CDR2 SYDVKM. CDR3 sequence (DNA): TGTGCCAGCAGTCTCCGTTCGAGCACAGATACGCAGTATTTT. The encoded protein is CASSLRSSTDTQYF.

V gene TRBV6-5 combines with J gene TRBJ2-7; perhaps TRBD1 as D (6 bases). Trimming removed 2 bases at V and 2 bases at J, with 13 bases between. CDR3 length: 15 residues. Germline V gene data show CDR1 as MNHEY and CDR2 as SVGAGI. CDR3 in amino acids: CASSYRADRPYEQYF. The CDR3 DNA reads as TGTGCCAGCAGTTACAGGGCGGACAGACCCTACGAGCAGTACTTC.